One sample yielded the 17 T cell receptor beta chains listed below, sequenced in a study of Graves' ophthalmopathy and Graves' hyperthyroidism. Scientists amplified the TCR beta CDR3 regions from RNA transcripts. The authors performed first-round RT-PCR with HTBI primers and then a second-round multiplex PCR. TCRdb used MiXCR to reprocess the multiplex PCR reads, holding one entry per CDR3 protein. The table shows 300,000 to 450,000 distinct CDR3 sequences, with about a sixth occurring only once. The sample taken for sequencing was peripheral blood. The receptors shown here come from an adult woman with stable Graves' hyperthyroidism.

This clonotype was observed many times. CDR3 protein: CASSQEERSAYEQYF. CDR3 nucleotides: TGTGCCAGCAGCCAAGAGGAGCGGTCAGCCTACGAGCAGTACTTC. V gene TRBV4-2 combines with J gene TRBJ2-7; D is possibly TRBD2 (5 bases). The CDR3 has 15 residues. V was shortened by 0 bases and J by 2 bases, with 11 bases between the two germline ends. Germline loops: CDR1 LGHNA, CDR2 YNFKEQ.

This chain uses TRBV12-3 or TRBV12-4 with TRBJ2-5, with 7 positions matching TRBD1. The CDR3 runs 12 residues. The J segment lost 9 bases and the V segment lost 5 bases, leaving 6 bases of the junction unmatched. The CDR3 reads CASSGGQFAQYF. The CDR3 DNA follows: TGTGCCAGCAGTGGGGGACAGTTCGCCCAGTACTTC.

The rearrangement joins TRBV19 to TRBJ2-1; the D gene could be TRBD1 or TRBD2 (5 bases each). Trimming removed 4 bases from V and 1 base from J, with 17 bases in between. Germline CDR1 and CDR2: LNHDA and SQIVND (reference sequence). This CDR3 comprises 17 residues. CDR3 DNA: TGTGCCAGTAGTACCGGGACCCTCAGGACGTCCTACAATGAGCAGTTCTTC. Translation gives CASSTGTLRTSYNEQFF. Full variable domain (outside the CDR3, taken from reference TRBV19 and TRBJ2-1): DGGITQSPKYLFRKEGQNVTLSCEQNLNHDAMYWYRQDPGQGLRLIYYSQIVNDFQKGDIAEGYSVSREKKESFPLTVTSAQKNPTAFYLCASSTGTLRTSYNEQFFGPGTRLTVL.

The J gene is TRBJ1-1, the V gene TRBV7-3, with 10 bases that match TRBD1. V shed 3 bases, J shed 4 bases, and the junction held 8 bases outside the gene matches. This CDR3 has 16 amino acids. CDR1 is SGHTA, CDR2 FQGTGA, per germline. The CDR3 loop reads CASSLKTGTGVTEAFF. As DNA, the CDR3 is TGTGCCAGCAGCTTGAAAACCGGGACAGGGGTCACTGAAGCTTTCTTT.

Ten or more counts support this clonotype. The rearrangement joins TRBV24-1 to TRBJ2-2; possibly TRBD1 for D (5 bases). V was pared by 1 base and J by 6 bases, with 14 bases between. Germline CDR1 KGHDR, CDR2 SFDVKD. This CDR3 has 16 amino acids. The CDR3 DNA sequence: TGTGCCACCAGTGATTTTCCCAGGACAAGAGCCGGGGAGCTGTTTTTT. Protein sequence: CATSDFPRTRAGELFF.

This clonotype showed up many times. The chain is built from TRBV28 and TRBJ2-7; 7 nucleotides match TRBD2. The V gene end was trimmed by 11 bases and the J gene end by 3 bases; junction bases not matched to a gene: 7. Germline CDR1 and CDR2: MDHEN and SYDVKM. This CDR3 is 12 amino acids long. The DNA for the CDR3 is TGTGCCGGGGGGGTGAATCTCTACGAGCAGTACTTC. Its translation is CAGGVNLYEQYF.

This clonotype was recorded at least ten times. The V gene is TRBV10-3, the J gene TRBJ1-2; D possibly corresponds to TRBD1 (5 bases). V was clipped by 2 bases and J by 0 bases, with 10 bases between them. CDR3 length: 15 amino acids. Looked up from germline, CDR1 is ENHRY and CDR2 is SYGVKD. CDR3 residues: CAISEGTVANYGYTF. The CDR3 bases are TGTGCCATCAGTGAGGGGACGGTAGCTAACTATGGCTACACCTTC.

This clonotype showed up many times. This chain connects TRBV20-1 to TRBJ2-7; 14 positions agree with TRBD2. The CDR3 sequence is 19 residues long. V was clipped by 3 bases and J by 5 bases; unmatched bases: 18. The germline CDR1 and CDR2 sequences are DFQATT and SNEGSKA (reference sequence). The CDR3 DNA reads as TGCAGTGCTAGTCCATTCAGGAGGGGACTAGCGGGAGTTTCCAACGAGCAGTACTTC. Translation gives CSASPFRRGLAGVSNEQYF.

This clonotype has at least ten counts. The rearrangement joins TRBV12-3 or TRBV12-4 to TRBJ2-5; maybe TRBD2 (6 bases). This CDR3 is built from 15 residues. Trimming removed 5 bases at V and 5 bases at J, with 18 bases between. CDR3: CASSRERRGSETQYF. DNA for the CDR3: TGTGCCAGCAGTAGAGAAAGGAGGGGATCGGAGACCCAGTACTTC.

In its sample, this clonotype was seen many times. This chain connects TRBV20-1 to TRBJ1-6; TRBD1 might be the D (5 bases). This CDR3 has 14 residues. Germline CDR1 reads DFQATT; CDR2 reads SNEGSKA (reference sequence). The ends were cut back, 3 bases at V and 7 bases at J, with 13 bases in the middle. CDR3 protein: CSASEGTTNSPLHF. The CDR3 DNA is TGCAGTGCTAGCGAGGGGACCACGAATTCACCCCTCCACTTT.

This chain links TRBV2 with TRBJ2-7; weak D call: TRBD1 (6 bases). CDR1 and CDR2 from the germline V gene are SNHLY and FYNNEI. Deletions cut 3 bases from V and 4 bases from J, with 19 bases between. This CDR3 contains 16 residues. CDR3 nucleotide sequence: TGTGCCAGCAGTGAGGCCACCTGGGTCAGGGGATACGAGCAGTACTTC. The encoded protein is CASSEATWVRGYEQYF. The whole variable domain, remainder taken from reference TRBV2 and TRBJ2-7, is EPEVTQTPSHQVTQMGQEVILRCVPISNHLYFYWYRQILGQKVEFLVSFYNNEISEKSEIFDDQFSVERPDGSNFTLKIRSTKLEDSAMYFCASSEATWVRGYEQYFGPGTRLTVT.

At least ten counts were recorded for this clonotype. The V and J genes are TRBV28 and TRBJ2-5; D is unresolved. Germline V gives CDR1 MDHEN, CDR2 SYDVKM. Trimming pared 4 bases from V and 7 bases from J, leaving 7 bases between. This CDR3 comprises 11 residues. CDR3 sequence (DNA): TGTGCCAGCAGTTCGCTTGGGACCCAGTACTTC. It specifies CASSSLGTQYF.

This clonotype appeared many times. The chain carries TRBV6-1 and TRBJ2-5; D is undetermined. This CDR3 is built from 12 residues. V was clipped by 5 bases and J by 6 bases, with 10 bases between them. CDR1 and CDR2 (germline): MNHNS, SASEGT. CDR3 DNA sequence: TGTGCCAGCAGTAGCAATCGCCAGACCCAGTACTTC. This translates into CASSSNRQTQYF.

This clonotype has ten or more counts. The CDR3 DNA reads TGTGCCACCAGCTCCCCATTGACGTGGGGTGAGACCCAGTACTTC. It yields the protein CATSSPLTWGETQYF. The rearrangement joins TRBV15 to TRBJ2-5; D is uncertain. The germline V gene has CDR1 LNHNV and CDR2 YYDKDF (reference sequence). The CDR3 consists of 15 residues. The germline V and J ends were trimmed by 5 bases and 5 bases, with 18 bases remaining between them.

This clonotype was seen repeatedly, ten times or more. The CDR3 sequence: CASSPADYGYTF. The CDR3 DNA reads as TGTGCCAGTAGTCCCGCGGACTATGGCTACACCTTC. The rearrangement joins TRBV19 to TRBJ1-2; D gene ambiguous. This CDR3 comprises 12 residues. Germline values: CDR1 LNHDA, CDR2 SQIVND (reference sequence). Trimming removed 5 bases from V and 3 bases from J, with 7 bases in between.

The V gene is TRBV29-1, the J gene TRBJ1-1; 7 nucleotides line up with TRBD1. The CDR3 extends over 13 amino acids. After removal of 6 bases from V and 10 bases from J, the junction contained 14 bases not matched to a gene. CDR1 SQVTM and CDR2 ANQGSEA come from the germline V gene. The CDR3: CSVTKGAGTGAFF. In DNA, the CDR3 is TGCAGCGTAACGAAGGGGGCAGGGACGGGAGCTTTCTTT.

This clonotype was detected ten times or more. This chain joins TRBV5-6 and TRBJ2-7, with TRBD2 matching over 8 bases. V lost 0 bases to trimming and J lost 3 bases; unmatched junction nucleotides: 5. Germline V gene data show CDR1 as SGHDT and CDR2 as YYEEEE. This CDR3 is 15 amino acids long. The DNA of the CDR3 is TGTGCCAGCAGCTTGGGTCCTACTAGCGGCTACGAGCAGTACTTC. Its translation: CASSLGPTSGYEQYF.